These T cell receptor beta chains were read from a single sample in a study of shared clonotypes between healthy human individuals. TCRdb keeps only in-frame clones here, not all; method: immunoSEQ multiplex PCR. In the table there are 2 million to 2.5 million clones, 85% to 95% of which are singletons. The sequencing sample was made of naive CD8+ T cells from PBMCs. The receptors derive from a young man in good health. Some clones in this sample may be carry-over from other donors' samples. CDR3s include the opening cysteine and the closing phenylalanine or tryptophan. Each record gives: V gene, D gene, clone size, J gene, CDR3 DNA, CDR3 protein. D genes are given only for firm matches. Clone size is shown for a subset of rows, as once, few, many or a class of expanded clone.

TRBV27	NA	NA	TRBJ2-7	TGTGCCAGCAGTCTACTAGCCACGGGCTACGAGCAGTACTTC	CASSLLATGYEQYF
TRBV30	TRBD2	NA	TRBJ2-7	TGTGCCTGGAGCGGAGGACTAGCGGGGTACGAGCAGTACTTC	CAWSGGLAGYEQYF
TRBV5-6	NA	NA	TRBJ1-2	TGTGCCAGCAGCTTGCAGGGGTACTATGGCTACACCTTC	CASSLQGYYGYTF
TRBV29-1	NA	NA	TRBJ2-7	TGCAGCGTATGGGACTCCTACGAGCAGTACTTC	CSVWDSYEQYF
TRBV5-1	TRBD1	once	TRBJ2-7	TGCGCCAGCAGCTTGGCGGTCGGGACAGGGGTAGTTTCGGTCCACGAGCAGTACTTC	CASSLAVGTGVVSVHEQYF
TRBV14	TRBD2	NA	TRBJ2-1	TGTGCCAGCAGCTCGGGAGGGGTGTACAATGAGCAGTTCTTC	CASSSGGVYNEQFF
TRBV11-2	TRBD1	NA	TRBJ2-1	TGTGCCAGCAGCCGAGGGACAGGGCCAAATAGTGAGCAGTTCTTC	CASSRGTGPNSEQFF
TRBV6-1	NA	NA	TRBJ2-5	TGTGCCAGCCTAACAGTTATTTCGCAAGAGACCCAGTACTTC	CASLTVISQETQYF
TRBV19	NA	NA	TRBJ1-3	TGTGCCACATCCCAATACGGGCTTTCTGGAAACACCATATATTTT	CATSQYGLSGNTIYF
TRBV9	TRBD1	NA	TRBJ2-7	TGTGCCAGCAGCGTAGCTGGGACAGAGACCTACGAGCAGTACTTC	CASSVAGTETYEQYF
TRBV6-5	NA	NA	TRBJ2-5	TGTGCCAGCAAACAACTTCCCGCAGAGACCCAGTACTTC	CASKQLPAETQYF
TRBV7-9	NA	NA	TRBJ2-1	TGTGCCAGCAGCAGCGGGCCGGGAGAGCAGTTCTTC	CASSSGPGEQFF
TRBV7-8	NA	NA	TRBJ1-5	TGTGCCAGCAGCTTAGTGGGAGGGAACCCCAGGCAGCCCCAGCATTTT	CASSLVGGNPRQPQHF
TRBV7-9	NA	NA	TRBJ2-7	TGTGCCAGCAGCTTTCCGGCAGCTACCTACGAGCAGTACTTC	CASSFPAATYEQYF
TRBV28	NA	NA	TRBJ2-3	TGTGCCAGCAGTTTGTCGCCGGAGGGCCCCCCCACAGATACGCAGTATTTT	CASSLSPEGPPTDTQYF
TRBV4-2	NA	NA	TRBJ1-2	TGTGCCAGCAGTCCTCTTGGGGGGCACGGCTATGGCTACACCTTC	CASSPLGGHGYGYTF
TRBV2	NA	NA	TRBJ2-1	TGTGCCAGCACGGGGACACTGCCTCCTTACTCCTACAATGAGCAGTTCTTC	CASTGTLPPYSYNEQFF
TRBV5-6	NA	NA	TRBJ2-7	TGTGCCAGCAGCTTGAGGGTCCGGGATAGCCCCTACGAGCAGTACTTC	CASSLRVRDSPYEQYF
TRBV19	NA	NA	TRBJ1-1	TGTGCCAGTACGGAGACATTGAACACTGAAGCTTTCTTT	CASTETLNTEAFF
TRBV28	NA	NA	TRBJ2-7	TGTGCCAGCAGTACGGGAACTAATACCGCCCACGAGCAGTACTTC	CASSTGTNTAHEQYF
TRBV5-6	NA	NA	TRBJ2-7	TGTGCCAGCAGCTTTCGGTCGTCCTACGAGCAGTACTTC	CASSFRSSYEQYF
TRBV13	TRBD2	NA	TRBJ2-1	TGTGCCAGCAGCTCCCCCGGACTAGCAAATGAGCAGTTCTTC	CASSSPGLANEQFF
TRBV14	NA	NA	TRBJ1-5	TGTGCCAGCAGCCCATGGGGGGGTCAGCCCCAGCATTTT	CASSPWGGQPQHF